The 19 T cell receptor beta chains below were found in one sample sequenced in a study of blood T cell repertoires in COVID-19 (dated by TCRdb to the early 2020s). The library was obtained by the immunoSEQ multiplex PCR assay. The source is immuneACCESS, and TCRdb retained only in-frame sequences with V and J called. Part of the clones is not carried over; for the studies checked, unresolved V genes explain less than half of this, and the remainder is unexplained. The sample contains around 250,000 clones, approximately 86% of them found a single time. The biggest ten clones account for under 2% of the sample. The sample comprised PBMCs or T cells enriched from blood (not recorded which). The receptors come from a woman between 50 and 59 years old who had recovered from COVID-19.

The chain combines TRBV18 with TRBJ2-2, with 7 bases aligning to TRBD1. V was clipped by 6 bases and J by 2 bases; unmatched bases: 6. Germline V lookup: CDR1 KGHSH, CDR2 LQKENI. The CDR3 spans 15 residues. The CDR3: CASSARQGNTGELFF. CDR3 nucleotides: TGTGCCAGCTCGGCAAGACAGGGAAACACCGGGGAGCTGTTTTTT.

This clone has just one count. The rearrangement joins TRBV3-1 (or the pseudogene TRBV3-2) to TRBJ1-2; 7 bases are a match to TRBD1. V gave up 0 bases and J gave up 7 bases; unmatched junction bases: 8. This CDR3 has 15 amino acids. Germline CDR1 reads LGHDT; CDR2 reads YNNKEL (reference sequence). CDR3 sequence (DNA): TGTGCCAGCAGCCAAGATGACAGGGAATGGGTTGGCTACACCTTC. This codes for CASSQDDREWVGYTF.

This chain joins TRBV11-2 and TRBJ1-1; D perhaps matches TRBD1 (6 bases). From germline, CDR1 is SGHAT and CDR2 FQNNGV. The length of the CDR3 is 17 residues. Between the trimmed V and J ends, which lost 2 bases and 1 base, there was a span of 17 bases. In DNA form, the CDR3 reads TGTGCCAGCAGCTTACGGCCGGGACAACCTTCGAACACTGAAGCTTTCTTT. Amino acid sequence: CASSLRPGQPSNTEAFF.

The chain joins TRBV3-1 (or the pseudogene TRBV3-2) to TRBJ2-2; 7 bases agree with TRBD2. The germline gives CDR1 LGHDT, CDR2 YNNKEL (reference sequence). The V segment lost 8 bases and the J segment 0 bases; nucleotides outside the gene matches: 0. There are 13 residues in the CDR3. CDR3 residues: CASGTTNTGELFF. The CDR3 DNA sequence: TGTGCCAGCGGGACTACGAACACCGGGGAGCTGTTTTTT.

The J gene is TRBJ2-6, the V gene TRBV24-1; D remains ambiguous. Germline CDR1 reads KGHDR; CDR2 reads SFDVKD. With 1 base removed from V and 0 bases from J, the gap between germline ends came to 6 bases. This CDR3 contains 16 residues. The CDR3 region is CATSDFQRSGANVLTF. CDR3 in DNA: TGTGCCACCAGTGATTTCCAGCGCTCTGGGGCCAACGTCCTGACTTTC.

The CDR3 sequence is CASTNRGDGNTIYF. For the CDR3, the DNA is TGTGCCAGTACCAACAGGGGCGACGGAAACACCATATATTTT. The genes are TRBV19 and TRBJ1-3, with TRBD1 matching 7 bases. Germline loops: CDR1 LNHDA, CDR2 SQIVND (reference sequence). Unmatched junction bases numbered 7, after V lost 7 bases and J lost 4 bases. CDR3 size: 14 residues.

V is TRBV19 and J is TRBJ1-1; TRBD1 aligns across 8 bases. The CDR3 contains 14 residues. Per germline, CDR1 LNHDA and CDR2 SQIVND (reference sequence). V was clipped by 4 bases and J by 6 bases; unmatched bases: 7. DNA for the CDR3: TGTGCCAGTAGTAACACAGGGGGAGGGGCTGAAGCTTTCTTT. Its translation: CASSNTGGGAEAFF.

V usage is TRBV5-5 and J usage is TRBJ1-2; D not resolved. CDR1 and CDR2 (germline): SGHKS, YYEKEE (reference sequence). V was clipped by 2 bases and J by 2 bases, with 4 bases between them. The CDR3 totals 12 residues. The CDR3 nucleotides read TGTGCCAGCAGCTTTCAGAACTATGGCTACACCTTC. It translates to CASSFQNYGYTF.

A single count supports this clone. The CDR3 sequence: CASSQDSYKGQFF. CDR3 nucleotides: TGTGCCAGCAGCCAAGACAGCTACAAGGGGCAGTTCTTC. This chain connects TRBV7-2 to TRBJ2-1, with a possible D match to TRBD1 (5 bases). V shed 5 bases and J shed 12 bases, with 17 bases lying between them. The CDR3 runs 13 residues. Germline CDR1 SGHTA, CDR2 FQGNSA.

This clone has more than one count but fewer than ten. J is TRBJ1-3 and V is TRBV3-1 (or the pseudogene TRBV3-2), with a tentative D call TRBD1 (5 bases). V lost 4 bases to trimming and J lost 0 bases, with 13 bases between them. Germline V gives CDR1 LGHDT, CDR2 YNNKEL (reference sequence). This CDR3 has 16 residues. The CDR3 DNA reads as TGTGCCAGCAGCCCCAGGGTCCGAGACTCTGGAAACACCATATATTTT. This gives the protein CASSPRVRDSGNTIYF.

The chain employs TRBV28 and TRBJ2-5; 8 bases match TRBD2. The germline CDR1 and CDR2 sequences are MDHEN and SYDVKM. CDR3 size: 16 residues. Unmatched junction bases numbered 8, after V lost 5 bases and J lost 0 bases. CDR3 sequence reads: CASSPRRSGDQETQYF. The DNA of the CDR3 is TGTGCCAGCAGTCCCCGCCGTAGCGGGGACCAAGAGACCCAGTACTTC.

The J gene is TRBJ2-1, the V gene TRBV11-2, with 14 bases aligning to TRBD2. CDR3 length: 18 residues. Germline-derived CDR1 and CDR2 are SGHAT and FQNNGV. Losses at the gene ends were 2 bases for V and 7 bases for J; bases not matched to a gene: 10. The CDR3 loop is CASSLPGLAGGRVNEQFF. CDR3 nucleotide sequence: TGTGCCAGCAGCTTACCCGGACTAGCGGGAGGTCGGGTGAATGAGCAGTTCTTC.

J is TRBJ2-3 and V is TRBV18; the match to TRBD2 covers 7 bases. The CDR3 totals 18 residues. Germline lookup yields CDR1 KGHSH and CDR2 LQKENI. V gave up 3 bases and J gave up 0 bases; unmatched junction bases: 12. The CDR3 is CASSPNLMRGTSTDTQYF. The CDR3 DNA is TGTGCCAGCTCACCCAATTTAATGCGGGGGACTAGCACAGATACGCAGTATTTT.

The DNA for the CDR3 is TGTGCCACCAGCAGAGAACAGGGGTTCCAGCCCCAGCATTTT. Protein sequence: CATSREQGFQPQHF. V is TRBV15 and J is TRBJ1-5; 7 nucleotides line up with TRBD1. The V segment lost 0 bases and the J segment 7 bases; nucleotides outside the gene matches: 3. The CDR3 is made up of 14 amino acids. Germline CDR1 reads LNHNV; CDR2 reads YYDKDF (reference sequence).

The chain links TRBV19 to TRBJ2-1; 9 bases are shared with TRBD1. Germline CDR1 and CDR2: LNHDA and SQIVND (reference sequence). The CDR3 has 15 residues. Germline trimming cut 8 bases from V and 4 bases from J; bases unmatched to any gene: 9. The CDR3 region is CASGLGQGYYNEQFF. DNA for the CDR3: TGTGCCAGTGGTCTCGGACAGGGGTATTACAATGAGCAGTTCTTC. Full variable domain (outside the CDR3, taken from reference TRBV19 and TRBJ2-1): DGGITQSPKYLFRKEGQNVTLSCEQNLNHDAMYWYRQDPGQGLRLIYYSQIVNDFQKGDIAEGYSVSREKKESFPLTVTSAQKNPTAFYLCASGLGQGYYNEQFFGPGTRLTVL.

This clone came up once. CDR3: CAWSVLRGNEQFF. CDR3 in DNA: TGTGCCTGGAGTGTGTTGAGAGGCAATGAGCAGTTCTTC. J is TRBJ2-1 and V is TRBV30, with D uncertain. Between the trimmed V and J ends, which lost 0 bases and 6 bases, there was a span of 9 bases. The germline CDR1 and CDR2 sequences are GTSNPN and SVGIG (reference sequence). The CDR3 sequence is 13 residues long.

The V call is TRBV5-4, the J call TRBJ2-3, with TRBD2 as a possible D gene (6 bases). V dropped 5 bases and J dropped 2 bases, with 18 bases sitting between them. Germline CDR1 reads SGHNT; CDR2 reads YYREEE (reference sequence). CDR3 length: 16 residues. For the CDR3, the DNA is TGTGCCAGCAGGTCATTCGGGCGGGATTACACAGATACGCAGTATTTT. It encodes CASRSFGRDYTDTQYF.

The genes are TRBV7-6 and TRBJ2-2, with TRBD2 matching over 7 bases. CDR1 and CDR2 from the germline V gene are SGHVS and FNYEAQ. The V and J ends lost 5 bases and 5 bases, in that order; junction bases with no gene match: 14. The CDR3 is made up of 17 amino acids. The CDR3 DNA reads TGTGCCAGCAGCCCCTCCTTCGTGCGGGAGAGAACCGGGGAGCTGTTTTTT. Translating it yields CASSPSFVRERTGELFF.

J is TRBJ1-4 and V is TRBV15; D might be TRBD1 (5 bases). The CDR3 consists of 17 residues. Germline CDR1 LNHNV, CDR2 YYDKDF (reference sequence). The V end lost 0 bases, the J end lost 2 bases, and 13 bases lay between the germline ends. CDR3 coding DNA: TGTGCCACCAGCAGAGACTATTCGACAGTTACTAATGAAAAACTGTTTTTT. Protein product: CATSRDYSTVTNEKLFF.